This T cell receptor (beta chain) was observed in a study of T cell responses to AZD1222 COVID-19 vaccine. Regarding the study as a whole: Among those given AZD1222, only 6 or 7 were seropositive at baseline. Reportedly, close to half of spike-specific TCRs are directed against unmutated variant regions.

Comment on this clone: Its antigen is still unknown.

Repertoires were generated with immunoSEQ multiplex PCR, while TCRdb's copy carries only in-frame clones and drops some. The table records about 200,000 clones, roughly 92% of them present only once. V lost 8 bases to trimming and J lost 1 base, with 11 bases between them. Germline V CDR1 and CDR2: MNHEY, SMNVEV (reference sequence). The CDR3 spans 13 residues. This chain links TRBV27 with TRBJ2-5; tentatively, D is TRBD1 (6 bases). This specimen was peripheral blood, taken 28 days after the second dose of the MenACWY control vaccine. This sequence originates from an adult who received the MenACWY meningococcal vaccine as a control. This chain's CDR3 is CASRPGAQETQYF. The CDR3 DNA follows: TGTGCCAGCCGGCCAGGGGCCCAAGAGACCCAGTACTTC.